The present T cell receptor (beta chain) was sequenced within a study of T-cell reconstitution after alpha-beta-depleted transplantation in children. As it was prepared, the TCRbeta library received unique molecular identifiers. TCRdb independently ran MiXCR on the PCR reads; one entry per CDR3 protein. In the table there are about 610,000 distinct CDR3 sequences, roughly a tenth of which are singletons. The V gene lost 11 bases and the J gene lost 7 bases, with 21 bases spanning the gap. Germline V gene lookup returns CDR1 MNHEY and CDR2 SVGAGI. CDR3 length: 14 amino acids. Sequences were derived from PBMCs from the stem cell graft donor, sampled from the stem cell graft. The TCR sequence derives from a human donor who donated a stem cell graft to a child with acute myeloid leukemia. The gene calls are TRBV6-5 and TRBJ1-5; tentatively, D is TRBD1 (5 bases). The CDR3 nucleotides read TGTGCCGCCACAACGGCAGGGTTGGGGCAGCCCCAGCATTTT. Translating gives CAATTAGLGQPQHF.